A selection of T cell receptor beta chains follows, all from one sample in a study of vaccination and CD4 T cells after COVID-19. These TCRs are of unknown antigen specificity. TCRdb reprocessed the PCR reads via MiXCR and lists one record per CDR3 protein. The data contain more than 7,500 distinct CDR3 sequences, approximately 47% of them seen just once; the ten biggest clones take up about 20%. Input material: CD4+ T cells from blood, cultured in vitro. The receptors derive from a human donor who had recovered from COVID-19. Each CDR3 is given with its conserved first and last residue. Fields, in order: V gene, J gene, CDR3 protein.

TRBV6-2/TRBV6-3	TRBJ2-7	CASRPWDGAYEQYF
TRBV27	TRBJ2-7	CASRSHQGISEQYF
TRBV4-1	TRBJ1-3	CASSQVSGSVGNTIYF
TRBV7-3	TRBJ2-3	CASSLGGGAVTDTQYF
TRBV27	TRBJ1-6	CASKPFGETGSPLHF
TRBV5-8	TRBJ1-1	CASSAKGLNTEAFF
TRBV7-2	TRBJ1-5	CASSLEQGSNQPQHF
TRBV9	TRBJ1-6	CASSGGQGATLNSPLHF
TRBV25-1	TRBJ2-7	CASSSGIGPTYEQYF
TRBV11-3	TRBJ2-3	CASSPGQGGPDTQYF
TRBV27	TRBJ2-7	CASAKGRLVSYEQYF
TRBV7-8	TRBJ1-2	CASSLESRNYGYTF
TRBV18	TRBJ2-2	CASSADRGQAGELFF
TRBV7-3	TRBJ2-5	CASSLGGAQGETQYF
TRBV7-9	TRBJ1-1	CASSLKGAEAFF
TRBV11-3	TRBJ2-2	CASRFRDSKTGELFF
TRBV2	TRBJ2-3	CASSRAGGSTDTQYF
TRBV7-2	TRBJ2-7	CASSRDGGEQYF
TRBV18	TRBJ1-2	CASSLDITNYGYTF
TRBV6-2/TRBV6-3	TRBJ2-2	CASRRPGQANTGELFF
TRBV28	TRBJ2-5	CGSSGSQETQYF
TRBV20-1	TRBJ1-1	CSAAVGAGEAFF
TRBV19	TRBJ1-1	CASSIWGERSRAFF
TRBV7-2	TRBJ1-1	CASSLKLGGTEAFF
TRBV19	TRBJ1-1	CASTGGQTLNTEAFF
TRBV20-1	TRBJ1-1	CSAIRRANTEAFF
TRBV27	TRBJ2-1	CASSLRLAVYNEQFF
TRBV7-2	TRBJ2-1	CASSFSWGEQFF
TRBV21-1	TRBJ1-1	CASSSAGGPNTEAFF
TRBV20-1	TRBJ2-1	CSAVRDWRGDEQFF
TRBV7-2	TRBJ1-1	CASSLYIGGTLRGNTEAFF
TRBV6-4	TRBJ1-6	CASSQGINSPLHF
TRBV6-5	TRBJ1-2	CASSYSEANSGYTF
TRBV19	TRBJ1-1	CASSLKQGLNTEAFF
TRBV5-4	TRBJ2-7	CASSLEGAFYEQYF
TRBV6-1	TRBJ2-1	CASSERWASYNEQFF
TRBV7-2	TRBJ2-5	CASRLAGLTQETQYF